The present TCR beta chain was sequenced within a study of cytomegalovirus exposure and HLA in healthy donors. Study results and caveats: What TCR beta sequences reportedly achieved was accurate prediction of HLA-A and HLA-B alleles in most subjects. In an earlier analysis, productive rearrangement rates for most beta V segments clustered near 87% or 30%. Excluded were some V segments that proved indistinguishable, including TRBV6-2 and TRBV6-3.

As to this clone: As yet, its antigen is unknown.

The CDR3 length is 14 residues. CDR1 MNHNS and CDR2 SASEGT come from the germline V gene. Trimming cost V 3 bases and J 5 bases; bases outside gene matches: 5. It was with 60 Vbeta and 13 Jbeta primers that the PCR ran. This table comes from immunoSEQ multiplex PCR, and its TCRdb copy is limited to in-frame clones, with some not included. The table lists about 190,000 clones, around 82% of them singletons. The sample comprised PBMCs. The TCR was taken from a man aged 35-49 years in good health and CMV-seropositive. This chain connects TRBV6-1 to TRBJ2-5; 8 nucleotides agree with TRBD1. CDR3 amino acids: CASSDSGGRETQYF. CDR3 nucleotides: TGTGCCAGCAGTGACTCAGGGGGCAGGGAGACCCAGTACTTC.